A single sample gave rise to the 20 T cell receptor beta chains below, sequenced in a study of shared clonotypes between healthy human individuals. Method: immunoSEQ multiplex PCR; TCRdb's copy keeps in-frame clones and lacks some. This repertoire shows about 560,000 clones, around 77% found once; its top ten account for about 12%. Sequencing was done on a sample of PBMCs. All receptors come from a woman in her 40s in good health. Some clones in this sample may be carry-over from other donors' samples.

The rearrangement joins TRBV6-6 to TRBJ1-1; the D gene is possibly TRBD1 (5 bases). V gave up 7 bases and J gave up 3 bases, with 15 bases separating them. The CDR3 is 14 amino acids. Germline-derived CDR1 and CDR2 are MNHNY and SVGAGI (reference sequence). The CDR3 DNA reads TGTGCCAGCACCCCCGGGGGTAGATACACTGAAGCTTTCTTT. Protein product: CASTPGGRYTEAFF.

This clone appeared a single time. The J gene is TRBJ2-5, the V gene TRBV30; D possibly corresponds to TRBD1 (6 bases). The germline V and J ends were trimmed by 0 bases and 5 bases, with 16 bases remaining between them. CDR1 and CDR2 (germline): GTSNPN, SVGIG (reference sequence). The CDR3 has 15 amino acids. CDR3 residues: CAWSVLAARGETQYF. The CDR3 DNA is TGTGCCTGGAGTGTACTTGCGGCGAGGGGGGAGACCCAGTACTTC.

V usage is TRBV15 and J usage is TRBJ2-7; D gene uncertain. Deletions cut 5 bases from V and 0 bases from J, with 11 bases between. The germline CDR1 and CDR2 sequences are LNHNV and YYDKDF (reference sequence). This CDR3 has 14 amino acids. This chain's CDR3 is CATSGYKSSYEQYF. The CDR3 bases are TGTGCCACCAGCGGCTACAAGAGCTCCTACGAGCAGTACTTC.

The chain couples TRBV11-2 to TRBJ2-1; 13 nucleotides agree with TRBD2. CDR3 size: 17 residues. The germline V gene encodes CDR1 SGHAT and CDR2 FQNNGV. Trimming took 2 bases from V and 10 from J; bases not matched to a gene: 11. In DNA form, the CDR3 reads TGTGCCAGCAGCTTAAATGAGAGGACTAGCGGGAGTAAGGAGCAGTTCTTC. It specifies CASSLNERTSGSKEQFF.

This clone was observed a handful of times. The V gene is TRBV11-2, the J gene TRBJ2-7; tentatively, D is TRBD2 (6 bases). This CDR3 is 14 amino acids long. The germline gives CDR1 SGHAT, CDR2 FQNNGV. V was clipped by 2 bases and J by 2 bases, with 10 bases between them. The CDR3 spells CASSLSGPTYEQYF. CDR3 coding DNA: TGTGCCAGCAGCTTAAGCGGGCCTACCTACGAGCAGTACTTC.

V gene TRBV11-2 combines with J gene TRBJ2-1; 13 bases match TRBD2. Germline V gene lookup returns CDR1 SGHAT and CDR2 FQNNGV. The CDR3 runs to 18 residues. V lost 3 bases to trimming and J lost 0 bases; unmatched junction nucleotides: 5. The CDR3 protein is CASSLGLAGFRSYNEQFF. The DNA for the CDR3 is TGTGCCAGCAGCTTGGGACTAGCGGGATTCCGCTCCTACAATGAGCAGTTCTTC. Full variable domain (rest looked up from reference TRBV11-2 and TRBJ2-1): EAGVAQSPRYKIIEKRQSVAFWCNPISGHATLYWYQQILGQGPKLLIQFQNNGVVDDSQLPKDRFSAERLKGVDSTLKIQPAKLEDSAVYLCASSLGLAGFRSYNEQFFGPGTRLTVL.

The gene calls are TRBV11-3 and TRBJ2-2; D might be TRBD1 (6 bases). This CDR3 spans 14 amino acids. Germline CDR1 and CDR2: SGHNT and YENEEA. V gave up 5 bases and J gave up 6 bases, with 13 bases separating them. CDR3 DNA: TGTGCCAGCAGCCCAACAGGGAGCTCCGGGGAGCTGTTTTTT. It translates to CASSPTGSSGELFF.

CDR3 DNA sequence: TGTGCCACCAGCAGAGAAGGTTCCGAGCAGTACTTC. Residues: CATSREGSEQYF. The chain uses TRBV15 and TRBJ2-7, with D hard to call. Germline CDR1 and CDR2: LNHNV and YYDKDF (reference sequence). This CDR3 has 12 amino acids. V dropped 0 bases and J dropped 6 bases, with 6 bases sitting between them.

The CDR3 DNA sequence: TGCGCCAGCAGCTTGGTACCCGGACAGGGCGGAAAGACCCAGTACTTC. This translates into CASSLVPGQGGKTQYF. This chain connects TRBV5-1 to TRBJ2-5; 8 bases agree with TRBD1. V trimming: 0 bases; J trimming: 6 bases; junction bases outside the gene matches: 10. Germline-derived CDR1 and CDR2 are SGHRS and YFSETQ. This CDR3 has 16 residues.

The chain uses TRBV27 and TRBJ2-1; TRBD2 aligns across 13 bases. The CDR3 is 16 residues long. Germline V gene sequence: CDR1 MNHEY, CDR2 SMNVEV (reference sequence). The junction had 9 bases not matched to a gene; V was cut back by 5 bases and J by 8 bases. The CDR3 loop reads CASSPTGLAGVHEQFF. DNA for the CDR3: TGTGCCAGCAGTCCTACCGGACTAGCGGGAGTACATGAGCAGTTCTTC.

The V call is TRBV5-1, the J call TRBJ2-1, with D hard to call. Trimming took 0 bases from V and 1 from J, leaving 8 bases between them. Germline CDR1 and CDR2: SGHRS and YFSETQ. The CDR3 sequence is 15 residues long. The CDR3 is CASSLAPGSYNEQFF. The CDR3 DNA reads as TGCGCCAGCAGCTTGGCCCCGGGTTCCTACAATGAGCAGTTCTTC.

The chain links TRBV6-1 to TRBJ2-3, with TRBD1 matching 7 bases. Germline CDR1 MNHNS, CDR2 SASEGT. V dropped 2 bases and J dropped 1; count of bases not matched to a gene: 6. The CDR3 has 16 amino acids. CDR3 in DNA: TGTGCCAGCAGTGAACAGCGGACAGGCCGCACAGATACGCAGTATTTT. This gives the protein CASSEQRTGRTDTQYF.

V and J are TRBV27 and TRBJ2-5; TRBD1 agrees at 12 bases. The J call may be in error: the DNA end matches TRBJ2-7 better. The CDR3 consists of 17 residues. CDR1 and CDR2 (germline): MNHEY, SMNVEV (reference sequence). The CDR3 reads CASRGQGARGRSYEQYF. CDR3 DNA: TGTGCCAGCAGGGGACAGGGGGCGAGGGGCAGGTCCTACGAGCAGTACTTC.

This clone appeared a few times. The chain combines TRBV5-5 with TRBJ1-2; D ambiguous. V was cut by 3 bases and J by 4 bases, with 7 bases left in between. The germline CDR1 and CDR2 sequences are SGHKS and YYEKEE (reference sequence). The length of the CDR3 is 12 residues. The CDR3 sequence is CASSYDTYGYTF. As DNA, the CDR3 is TGTGCCAGCAGCTACGACACCTATGGCTACACCTTC.

This clone was detected only once. J is TRBJ2-7 and V is TRBV7-2; D possibly matches TRBD1 or TRBD2 (6 bases each). The CDR3 is 12 residues long. Trimming shortened V by 5 bases and J by 3 bases, and 8 bases separated the two germline ends. CDR1 is SGHTA and CDR2 is FQGNSA in the germline V gene. CDR3 in DNA: TGTGCCAGCAGCCGGGGGCGCTACGAGCAGTACTTC. It is translated as CASSRGRYEQYF.

V usage is TRBV7-3 and J usage is TRBJ2-5, with 15 bases matching TRBD2. This CDR3 comprises 20 residues. Germline V gene sequence: CDR1 SGHTA, CDR2 FQGTGA. V shed 5 bases and J 5 bases; nucleotides not matched to a gene: 18. In DNA form, the CDR3 reads TGTGCCAGCAGCCAAGATCCCCTGAGGACTAGCGGGAGGGATGGGGAGACCCAGTACTTC. Translating it yields CASSQDPLRTSGRDGETQYF.

V gene TRBV6-5 combines with J gene TRBJ2-3; either TRBD1 or TRBD2 may fit D (5 bases each). The CDR3 contains 16 residues. Germline V gene lookup returns CDR1 MNHEY and CDR2 SVGAGI. V lost 0 bases to trimming and J lost 1 base, with 11 bases between them. The DNA for the CDR3 is TGTGCCAGCAGTTACTCGAAGGGGAGAGGCACAGATACGCAGTATTTT. Amino acid sequence: CASSYSKGRGTDTQYF.

The chain joins TRBV6-1 to TRBJ2-1, with no clear D. V shed 4 bases and J shed 4 bases, with 8 bases lying between them. CDR1 MNHNS and CDR2 SASEGT come from the germline V gene. This CDR3 has 13 amino acids. The CDR3 reads CASSALEYNEQFF. The CDR3 nucleotides are TGTGCCAGCAGTGCCCTAGAGTACAATGAGCAGTTCTTC.

The chain combines TRBV7-2 with TRBJ1-2, with 7 positions matching TRBD1. The germline V gene encodes CDR1 SGHTA and CDR2 FQGNSA. This CDR3 comprises 14 residues. With V trimmed by 3 bases and J by 7 bases, 8 bases remained unmatched. CDR3 DNA: TGTGCCAGCAGCTTTTCGACAGGGTCGGGTGGCTACACCTTC. Translating it yields CASSFSTGSGGYTF. The full variable domain, with the rest looked up from reference TRBV7-2 and TRBJ1-2, is GAGVSQSPSNKVTEKGKDVELRCDPISGHTALYWYRQSLGQGLEFLIYFQGNSAPDKSGLPSDRFSAERTGGSVSTLTIQRTQQEDSAVYLCASSFSTGSGGYTFGSGTRLTVV.

The chain recombines TRBV10-3 with TRBJ1-1; no definite D call. The CDR3 covers 13 residues. Trimming took 0 bases from V and 8 from J, leaving 10 bases between them. Germline V gene lookup returns CDR1 ENHRY and CDR2 SYGVKD. Here the CDR3 reads CAISESPNPEAFF. CDR3 DNA: TGTGCCATCAGTGAGTCGCCCAACCCCGAAGCTTTCTTT.